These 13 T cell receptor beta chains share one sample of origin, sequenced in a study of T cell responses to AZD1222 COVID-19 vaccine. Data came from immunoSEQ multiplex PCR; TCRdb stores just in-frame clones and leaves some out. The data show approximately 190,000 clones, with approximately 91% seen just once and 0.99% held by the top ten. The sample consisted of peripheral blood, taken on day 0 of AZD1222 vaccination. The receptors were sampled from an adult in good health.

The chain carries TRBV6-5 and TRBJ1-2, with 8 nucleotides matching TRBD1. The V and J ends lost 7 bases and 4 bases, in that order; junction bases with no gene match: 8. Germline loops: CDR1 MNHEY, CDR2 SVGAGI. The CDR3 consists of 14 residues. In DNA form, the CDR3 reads TGTGCCAGCATCTCAGGGGGCTCGGGCTATGGCTACACCTTC. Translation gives CASISGGSGYGYTF.

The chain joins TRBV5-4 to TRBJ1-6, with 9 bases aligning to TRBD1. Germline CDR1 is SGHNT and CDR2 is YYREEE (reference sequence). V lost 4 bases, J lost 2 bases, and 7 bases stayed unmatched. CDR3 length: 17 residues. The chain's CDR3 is CASSPGQGWTYNSPLHF. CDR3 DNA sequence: TGTGCCAGCAGCCCGGGACAGGGTTGGACCTATAATTCACCCCTCCACTTT.

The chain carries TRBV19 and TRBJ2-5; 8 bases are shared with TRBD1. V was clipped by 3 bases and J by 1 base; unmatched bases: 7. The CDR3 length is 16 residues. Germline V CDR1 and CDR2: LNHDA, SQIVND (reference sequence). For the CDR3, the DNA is TGTGCCAGTAGTATCGGGACAGGTTGGGCCCAAGAGACCCAGTACTTC. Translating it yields CASSIGTGWAQETQYF.

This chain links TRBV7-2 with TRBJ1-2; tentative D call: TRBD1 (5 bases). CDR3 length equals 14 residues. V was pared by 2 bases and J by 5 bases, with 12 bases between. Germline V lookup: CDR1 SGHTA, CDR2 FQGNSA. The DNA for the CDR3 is TGTGCCAGCAGCTTACCAGGGTATCTTTATGGCTACACCTTC. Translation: CASSLPGYLYGYTF.

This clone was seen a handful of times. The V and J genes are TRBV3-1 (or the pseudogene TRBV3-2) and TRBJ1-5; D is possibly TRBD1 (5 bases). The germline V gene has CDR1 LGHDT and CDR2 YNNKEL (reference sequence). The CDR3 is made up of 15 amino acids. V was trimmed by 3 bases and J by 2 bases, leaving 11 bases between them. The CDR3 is CASSQGPGGNQPQHF. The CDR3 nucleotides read TGTGCCAGCAGCCAGGGACCGGGGGGCAATCAGCCCCAGCATTTT.

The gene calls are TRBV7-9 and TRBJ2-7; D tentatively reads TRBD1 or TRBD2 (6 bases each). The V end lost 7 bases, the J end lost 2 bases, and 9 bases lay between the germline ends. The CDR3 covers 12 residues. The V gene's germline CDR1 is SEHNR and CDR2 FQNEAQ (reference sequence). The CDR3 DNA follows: TGTGCCAGCATCGGGGGCCCCTACGAGCAGTACTTC. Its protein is CASIGGPYEQYF.

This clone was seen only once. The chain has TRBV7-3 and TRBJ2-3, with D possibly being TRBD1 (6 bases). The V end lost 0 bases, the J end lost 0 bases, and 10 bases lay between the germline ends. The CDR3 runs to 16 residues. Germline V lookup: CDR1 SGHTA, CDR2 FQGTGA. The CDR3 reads CASSLTSRGSTDTQYF. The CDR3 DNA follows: TGTGCCAGCAGCTTAACTTCCAGGGGTAGCACAGATACGCAGTATTTT.

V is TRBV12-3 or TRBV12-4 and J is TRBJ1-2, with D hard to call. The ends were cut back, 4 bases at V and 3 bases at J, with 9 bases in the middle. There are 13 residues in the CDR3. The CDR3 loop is CASSSTRDYGYTF. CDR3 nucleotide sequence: TGTGCCAGCAGTTCGACAAGAGACTATGGCTACACCTTC.

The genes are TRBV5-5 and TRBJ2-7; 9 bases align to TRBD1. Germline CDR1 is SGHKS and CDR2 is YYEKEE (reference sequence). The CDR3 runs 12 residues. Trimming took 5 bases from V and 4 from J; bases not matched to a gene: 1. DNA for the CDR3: TGTGCCAGCAGTGGACAGGGGTACGAGCAGTACTTC. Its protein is CASSGQGYEQYF.

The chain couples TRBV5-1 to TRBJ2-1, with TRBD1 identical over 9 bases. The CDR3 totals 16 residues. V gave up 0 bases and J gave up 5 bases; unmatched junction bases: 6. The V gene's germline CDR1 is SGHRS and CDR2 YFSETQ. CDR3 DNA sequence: TGCGCCAGCAGCTTGGCCGGGACAGGGTCCCACAATGAGCAGTTCTTC. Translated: CASSLAGTGSHNEQFF.

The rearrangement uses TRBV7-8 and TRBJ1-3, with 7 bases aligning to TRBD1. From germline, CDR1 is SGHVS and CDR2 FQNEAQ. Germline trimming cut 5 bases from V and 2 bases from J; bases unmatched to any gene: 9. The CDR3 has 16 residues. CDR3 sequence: CASSPLDRVTGNTIYF. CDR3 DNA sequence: TGTGCCAGCAGCCCCCTAGACAGGGTCACTGGAAACACCATATATTTT.

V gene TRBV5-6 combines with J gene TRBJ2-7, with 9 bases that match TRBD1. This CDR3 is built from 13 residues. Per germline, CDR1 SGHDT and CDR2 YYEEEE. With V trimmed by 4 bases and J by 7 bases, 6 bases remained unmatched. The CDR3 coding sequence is TGTGCCAGCAGCGTACAGGGGGCTGTTGAGCAGTACTTC. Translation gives CASSVQGAVEQYF. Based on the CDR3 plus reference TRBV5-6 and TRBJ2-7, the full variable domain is DAGVTQSPTHLIKTRGQQVTLRCSPKSGHDTVSWYQQALGQGPQFIFQYYEEEERQRGNFPDRFSGHQFPNYSSELNVNALLLGDSALYLCASSVQGAVEQYFGPGTRLTVT.

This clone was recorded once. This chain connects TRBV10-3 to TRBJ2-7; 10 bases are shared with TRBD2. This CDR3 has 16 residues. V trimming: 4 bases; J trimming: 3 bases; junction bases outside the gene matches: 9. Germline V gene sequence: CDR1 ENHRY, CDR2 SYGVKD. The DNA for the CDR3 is TGTGCCATCAGTGCAGCTCGGACTAGCGGTTTCTACGAGCAGTACTTC. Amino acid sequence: CAISAARTSGFYEQYF.